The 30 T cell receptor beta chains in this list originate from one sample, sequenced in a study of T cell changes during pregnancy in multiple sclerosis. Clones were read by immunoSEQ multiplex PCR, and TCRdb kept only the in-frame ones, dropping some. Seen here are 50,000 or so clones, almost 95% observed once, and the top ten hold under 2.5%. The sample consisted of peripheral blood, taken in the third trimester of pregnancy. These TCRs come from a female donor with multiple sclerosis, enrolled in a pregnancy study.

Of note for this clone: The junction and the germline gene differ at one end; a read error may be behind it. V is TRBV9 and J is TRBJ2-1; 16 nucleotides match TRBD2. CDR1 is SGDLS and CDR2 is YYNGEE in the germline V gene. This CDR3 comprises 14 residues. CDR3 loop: CASSVGTSGRASIF. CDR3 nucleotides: TGTGCCAGCAGCGTCGGGACTAGCGGGAGGGCGTCGATCTTC.

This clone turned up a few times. Here the CDR3 reads CASSTGTENTEAFF. CDR3 nucleotide sequence: TGTGCCAGCAGTACCGGGACAGAAAACACTGAAGCTTTCTTT. The rearrangement joins TRBV28 to TRBJ1-1; TRBD1 matches 7 bases. The germline V gene encodes CDR1 MDHEN and CDR2 SYDVKM. V lost 5 bases, J lost 2 bases, and 5 bases stayed unmatched. CDR3 length: 14 amino acids.

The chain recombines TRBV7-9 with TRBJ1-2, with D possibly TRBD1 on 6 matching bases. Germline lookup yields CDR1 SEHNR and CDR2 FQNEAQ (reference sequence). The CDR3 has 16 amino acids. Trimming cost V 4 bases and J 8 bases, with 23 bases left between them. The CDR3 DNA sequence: TGTGCCAGCAGCTCACTCCGGGACAACGCGACTCAAGGCTACACCTTC. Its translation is CASSSLRDNATQGYTF.

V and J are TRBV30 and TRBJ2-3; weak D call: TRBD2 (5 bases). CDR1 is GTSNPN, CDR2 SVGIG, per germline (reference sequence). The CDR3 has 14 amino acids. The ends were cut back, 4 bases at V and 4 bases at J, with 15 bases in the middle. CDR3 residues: CAWTPGSSSDTQYF. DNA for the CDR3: TGTGCCTGGACCCCGGGGAGTAGTTCAGATACGCAGTATTTT. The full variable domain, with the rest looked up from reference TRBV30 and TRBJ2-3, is SQTIHQWPATLVQPVGSPLSLECTVEGTSNPNLYWYRQAAGRGLQLLFYSVGIGQISSEVPQNLSASRPQDRQFILSSKKLLLSDSGFYLCAWTPGSSSDTQYFGPGTRLTVL.

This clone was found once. The CDR3 region has the DNA TGTGCCAGCTCACCACGCACAGCTTACGAGCAGTACTTC. This gives the protein CASSPRTAYEQYF. V usage is TRBV18 and J usage is TRBJ2-7, with D unresolved. The CDR3 totals 13 residues. Germline V CDR1 and CDR2: KGHSH, LQKENI. Trimming removed 1 base from V and 4 bases from J, with 8 bases in between.

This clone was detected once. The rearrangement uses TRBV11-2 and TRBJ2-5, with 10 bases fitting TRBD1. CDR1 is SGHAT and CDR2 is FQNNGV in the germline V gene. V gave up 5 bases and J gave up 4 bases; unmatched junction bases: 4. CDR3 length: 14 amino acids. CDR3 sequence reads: CASSPGQGRETQYF. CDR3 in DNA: TGTGCCAGCAGCCCGGGACAGGGGAGAGAGACCCAGTACTTC.

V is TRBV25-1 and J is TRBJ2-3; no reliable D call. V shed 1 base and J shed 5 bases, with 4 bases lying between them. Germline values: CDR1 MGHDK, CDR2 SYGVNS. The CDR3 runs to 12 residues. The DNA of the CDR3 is TGTGCCAGCAGTGAATTCCTAGATACGCAGTATTTT. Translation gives CASSEFLDTQYF.

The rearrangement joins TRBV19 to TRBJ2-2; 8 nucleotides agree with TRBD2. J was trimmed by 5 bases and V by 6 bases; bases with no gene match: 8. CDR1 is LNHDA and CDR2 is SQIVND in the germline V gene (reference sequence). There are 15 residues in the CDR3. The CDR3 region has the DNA TGTGCCAGTAGGGGAGCGGGAGTAAAGACCGGGGAGCTGTTTTTT. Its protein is CASRGAGVKTGELFF.

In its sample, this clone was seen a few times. The CDR3 DNA follows: TGCAGCGTTGTTCGGGTTGCGGGAGGATCAGATACGCAGTATTTT. Encoded protein: CSVVRVAGGSDTQYF. This chain links TRBV29-1 with TRBJ2-3; 8 nucleotides match TRBD2. Per germline, CDR1 SQVTM and CDR2 ANQGSEA. This CDR3 is built from 15 residues. Trimming removed 4 bases from V and 4 bases from J; junction bases left unmatched: 10.

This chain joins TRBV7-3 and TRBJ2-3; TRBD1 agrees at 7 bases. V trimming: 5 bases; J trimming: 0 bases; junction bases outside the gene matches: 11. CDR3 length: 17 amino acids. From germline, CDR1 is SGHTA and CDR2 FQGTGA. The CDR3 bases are TGTGCCAGCAGCCACAACAGGGGACGGACGAGCACAGATACGCAGTATTTT. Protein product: CASSHNRGRTSTDTQYF.

CDR3 bases: TGTGCCAGCAAACAAGACAGGGGGCCTTTAGGCTACACCTTC. Amino acid sequence: CASKQDRGPLGYTF. The chain is built from TRBV2 and TRBJ1-2; 10 positions match TRBD1. Germline V gives CDR1 SNHLY, CDR2 FYNNEI. The CDR3 runs to 14 residues. Trimming removed 7 bases from V and 8 bases from J; junction bases left unmatched: 10.

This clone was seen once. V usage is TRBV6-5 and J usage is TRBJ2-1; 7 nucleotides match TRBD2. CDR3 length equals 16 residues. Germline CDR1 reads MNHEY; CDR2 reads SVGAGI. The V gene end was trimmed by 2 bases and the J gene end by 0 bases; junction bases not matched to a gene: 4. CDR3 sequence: CASSYTRLASYNEQFF. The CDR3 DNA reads TGTGCCAGCAGTTACACCAGACTAGCCTCCTACAATGAGCAGTTCTTC.

CDR3 DNA sequence: TGTGCCAGCAGTGATACTAGCGGGAGCGGGATATCCGGGGAGCTGTTTTTT. Its protein is CASSDTSGSGISGELFF. V is TRBV2 and J is TRBJ2-2, with 11 bases that match TRBD2. Per the germline V gene, CDR1 is SNHLY and CDR2 is FYNNEI. The CDR3 totals 17 residues. With V trimmed by 3 bases and J by 6 bases, 9 bases remained unmatched.

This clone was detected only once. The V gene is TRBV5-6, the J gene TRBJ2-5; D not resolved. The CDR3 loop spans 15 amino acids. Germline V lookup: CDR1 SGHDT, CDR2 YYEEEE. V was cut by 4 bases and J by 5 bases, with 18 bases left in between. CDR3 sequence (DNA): TGTGCCAGCAGCCGCCTCAGTCAGTACCCCGAGACCCAGTACTTC. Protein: CASSRLSQYPETQYF. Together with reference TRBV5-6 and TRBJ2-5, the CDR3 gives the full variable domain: DAGVTQSPTHLIKTRGQQVTLRCSPKSGHDTVSWYQQALGQGPQFIFQYYEEEERQRGNFPDRFSGHQFPNYSSELNVNALLLGDSALYLCASSRLSQYPETQYFGPGTRLLVL.

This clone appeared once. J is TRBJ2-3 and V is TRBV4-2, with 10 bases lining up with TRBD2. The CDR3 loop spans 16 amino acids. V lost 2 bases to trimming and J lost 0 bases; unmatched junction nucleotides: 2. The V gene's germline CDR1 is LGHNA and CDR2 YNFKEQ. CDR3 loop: CASSQTTSGSTDTQYF. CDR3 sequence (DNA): TGTGCCAGCAGCCAAACGACTAGCGGGAGCACAGATACGCAGTATTTT.

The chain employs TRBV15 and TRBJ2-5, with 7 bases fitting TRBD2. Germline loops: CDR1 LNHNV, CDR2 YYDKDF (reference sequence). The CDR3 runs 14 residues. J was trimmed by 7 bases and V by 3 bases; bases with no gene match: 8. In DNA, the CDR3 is TGTGCCACCAGCAGGCCGGGACTAAGCGGGACCCAGTACTTC. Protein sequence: CATSRPGLSGTQYF.

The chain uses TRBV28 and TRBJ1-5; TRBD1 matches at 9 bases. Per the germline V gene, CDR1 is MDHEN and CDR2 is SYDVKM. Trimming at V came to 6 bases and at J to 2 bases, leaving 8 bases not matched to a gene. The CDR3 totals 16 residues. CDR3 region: CASSPGDRAGNQPQHF. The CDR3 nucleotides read TGTGCCAGCAGCCCTGGGGACAGGGCCGGCAATCAGCCCCAGCATTTT.

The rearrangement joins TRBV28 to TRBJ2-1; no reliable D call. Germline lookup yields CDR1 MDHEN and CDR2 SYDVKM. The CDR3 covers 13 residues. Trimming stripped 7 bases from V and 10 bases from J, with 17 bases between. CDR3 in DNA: TGTGCCAGCAACCCCCATCGGCGCAGGGAGCAGTTCTTC. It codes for CASNPHRRREQFF.

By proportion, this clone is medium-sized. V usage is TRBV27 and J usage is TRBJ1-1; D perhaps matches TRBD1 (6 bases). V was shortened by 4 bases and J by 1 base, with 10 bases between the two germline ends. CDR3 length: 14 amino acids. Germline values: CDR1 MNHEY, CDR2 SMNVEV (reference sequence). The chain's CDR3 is CASSWTAKNTEAFF. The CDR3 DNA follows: TGTGCCAGCAGTTGGACAGCCAAGAACACTGAAGCTTTCTTT.

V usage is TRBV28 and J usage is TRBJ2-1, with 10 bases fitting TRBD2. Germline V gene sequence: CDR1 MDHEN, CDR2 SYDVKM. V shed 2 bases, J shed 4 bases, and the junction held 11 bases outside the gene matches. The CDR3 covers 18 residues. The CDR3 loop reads CASSLGPSGSRKYNEQFF. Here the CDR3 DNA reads TGTGCCAGCAGTTTAGGCCCTAGCGGGAGTAGGAAATACAATGAGCAGTTCTTC.

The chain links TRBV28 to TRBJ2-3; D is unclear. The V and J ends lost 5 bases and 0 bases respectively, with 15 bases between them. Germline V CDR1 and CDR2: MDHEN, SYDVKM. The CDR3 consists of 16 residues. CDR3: CASSESPVPSTDTQYF. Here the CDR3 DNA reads TGTGCCAGCAGTGAATCTCCAGTTCCGAGCACAGATACGCAGTATTTT.

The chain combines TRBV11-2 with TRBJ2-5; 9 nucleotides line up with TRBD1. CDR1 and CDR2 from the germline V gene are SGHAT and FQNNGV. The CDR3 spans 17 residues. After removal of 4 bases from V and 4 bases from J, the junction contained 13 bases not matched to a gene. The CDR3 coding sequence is TGTGCCAGCAGCTCAACACCCGGGGACAGGGTACGAGAGACCCAGTACTTC. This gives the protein CASSSTPGDRVRETQYF.

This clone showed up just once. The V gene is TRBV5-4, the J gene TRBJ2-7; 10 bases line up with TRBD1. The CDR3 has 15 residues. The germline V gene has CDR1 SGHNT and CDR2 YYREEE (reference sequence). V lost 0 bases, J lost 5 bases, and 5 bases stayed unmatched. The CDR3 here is CASSLGGTGDHEQYF. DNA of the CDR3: TGTGCCAGCAGCTTGGGAGGGACAGGGGACCACGAGCAGTACTTC.

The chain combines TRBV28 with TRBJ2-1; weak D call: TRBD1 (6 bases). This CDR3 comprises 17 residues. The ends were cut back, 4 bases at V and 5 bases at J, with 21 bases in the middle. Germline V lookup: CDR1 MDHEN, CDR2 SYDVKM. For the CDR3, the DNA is TGTGCCAGCAGTTCAAGGACTTGGACAGCCCGGCACAATGAGCAGTTCTTC. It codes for CASSSRTWTARHNEQFF. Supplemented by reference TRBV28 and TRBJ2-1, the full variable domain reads DVKVTQSSRYLVKRTGEKVFLECVQDMDHENMFWYRQDPGLGLRLIYFSYDVKMKEKGDIPEGYSVSREKKERFSLILESASTNQTSMYLCASSSRTWTARHNEQFFGPGTRLTVL.

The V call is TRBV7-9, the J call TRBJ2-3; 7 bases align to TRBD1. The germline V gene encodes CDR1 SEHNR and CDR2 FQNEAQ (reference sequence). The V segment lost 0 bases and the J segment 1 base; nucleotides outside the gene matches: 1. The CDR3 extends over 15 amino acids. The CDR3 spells CASSLAGGRTDTQYF. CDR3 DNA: TGTGCCAGCAGCTTAGCAGGGGGCCGCACAGATACGCAGTATTTT.

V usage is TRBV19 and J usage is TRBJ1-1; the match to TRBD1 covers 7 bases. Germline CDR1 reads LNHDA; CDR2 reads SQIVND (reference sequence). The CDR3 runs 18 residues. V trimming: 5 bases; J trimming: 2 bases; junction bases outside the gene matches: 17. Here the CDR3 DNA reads TGTGCCAGTAGTTACTTTGGCGAGGCAGGGGGTATAAACACTGAAGCTTTCTTT. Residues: CASSYFGEAGGINTEAFF.

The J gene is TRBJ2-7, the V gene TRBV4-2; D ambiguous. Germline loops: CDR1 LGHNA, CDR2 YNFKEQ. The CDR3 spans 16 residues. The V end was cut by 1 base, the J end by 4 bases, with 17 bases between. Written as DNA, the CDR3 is TGTGCCAGCAGCCAAGCAGTCGGAGATCCGAGTTACGAGCAGTACTTC. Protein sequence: CASSQAVGDPSYEQYF.

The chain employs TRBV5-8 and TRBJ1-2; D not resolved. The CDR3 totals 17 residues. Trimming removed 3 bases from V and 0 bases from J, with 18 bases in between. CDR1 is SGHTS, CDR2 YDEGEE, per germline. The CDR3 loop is CASSSPSLAEANYGYTF. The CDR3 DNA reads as TGTGCCAGCAGCTCTCCCTCCCTCGCAGAAGCTAACTATGGCTACACCTTC. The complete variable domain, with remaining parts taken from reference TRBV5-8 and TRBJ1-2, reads EAGVTQSPTHLIKTRGQQATLRCSPISGHTSVYWYQQALGLGLQFLLWYDEGEERNRGNFPPRFSGRQFPNYSSELNVNALELEDSALYLCASSSPSLAEANYGYTFGSGTRLTVV.

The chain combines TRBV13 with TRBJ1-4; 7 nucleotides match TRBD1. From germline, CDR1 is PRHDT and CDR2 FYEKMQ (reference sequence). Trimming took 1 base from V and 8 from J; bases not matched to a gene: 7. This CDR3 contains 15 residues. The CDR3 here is CASSLAMTGHEKLFF. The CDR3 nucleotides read TGTGCCAGCAGCTTAGCCATGACAGGGCACGAAAAACTGTTTTTT.

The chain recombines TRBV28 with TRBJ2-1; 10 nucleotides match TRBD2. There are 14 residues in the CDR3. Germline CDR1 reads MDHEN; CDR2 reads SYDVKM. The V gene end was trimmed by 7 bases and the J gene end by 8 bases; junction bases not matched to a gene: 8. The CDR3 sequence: CASMTSGPGDEQFF. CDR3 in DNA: TGTGCCAGCATGACTAGCGGGCCGGGAGATGAGCAGTTCTTC.